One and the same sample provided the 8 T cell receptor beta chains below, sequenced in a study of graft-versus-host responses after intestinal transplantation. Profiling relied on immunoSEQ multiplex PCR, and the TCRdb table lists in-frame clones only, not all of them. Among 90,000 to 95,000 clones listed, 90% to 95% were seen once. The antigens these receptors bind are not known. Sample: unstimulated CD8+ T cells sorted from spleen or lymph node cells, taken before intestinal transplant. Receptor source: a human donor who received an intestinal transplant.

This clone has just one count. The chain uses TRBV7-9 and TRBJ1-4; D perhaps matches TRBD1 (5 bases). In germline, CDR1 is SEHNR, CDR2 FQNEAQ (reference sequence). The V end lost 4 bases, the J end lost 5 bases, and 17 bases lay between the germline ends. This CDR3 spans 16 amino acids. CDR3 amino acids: CASSSETQGGNEKLFF. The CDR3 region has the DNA TGTGCCAGCAGCTCTGAAACGCAGGGAGGAAATGAAAAACTGTTTTTT.

The CDR3 region has the DNA TGTGCCAGCAGCGGGGGACTAGCGGACACAGATACGCAGTATTTT. Protein product: CASSGGLADTDTQYF. The chain has TRBV9 and TRBJ2-3; 11 positions agree with TRBD2. Trimming removed 3 bases from V and 2 bases from J; junction bases left unmatched: 2. Germline V gene lookup returns CDR1 SGDLS and CDR2 YYNGEE. The CDR3 consists of 15 residues.

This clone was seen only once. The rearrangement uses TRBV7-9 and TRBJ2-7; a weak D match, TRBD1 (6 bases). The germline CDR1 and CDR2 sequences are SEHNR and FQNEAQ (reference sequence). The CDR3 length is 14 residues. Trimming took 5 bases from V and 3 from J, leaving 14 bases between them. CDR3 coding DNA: TGTGCCAGCAGCCCCTCCAGGACAGACTACGAGCAGTACTTC. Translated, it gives CASSPSRTDYEQYF.

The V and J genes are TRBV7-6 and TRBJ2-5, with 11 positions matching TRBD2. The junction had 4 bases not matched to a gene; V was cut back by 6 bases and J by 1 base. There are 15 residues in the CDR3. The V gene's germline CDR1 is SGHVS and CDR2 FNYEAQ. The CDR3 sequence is CASRPGLAVQETQYF. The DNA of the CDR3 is TGTGCCAGCAGGCCGGGACTAGCGGTCCAAGAGACCCAGTACTTC.

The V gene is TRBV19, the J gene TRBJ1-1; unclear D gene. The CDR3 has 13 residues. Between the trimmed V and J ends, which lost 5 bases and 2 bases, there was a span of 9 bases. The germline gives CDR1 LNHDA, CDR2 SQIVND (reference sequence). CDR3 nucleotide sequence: TGTGCCAGTAGTTTGGGCAGCAACACTGAAGCTTTCTTT. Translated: CASSLGSNTEAFF.

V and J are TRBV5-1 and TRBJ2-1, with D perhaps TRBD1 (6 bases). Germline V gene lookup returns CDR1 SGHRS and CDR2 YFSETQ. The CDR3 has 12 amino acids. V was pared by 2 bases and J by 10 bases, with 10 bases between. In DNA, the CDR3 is TGCGCCAGCAGCTTTCCGGACAGAGAGCAGTTCTTC. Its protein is CASSFPDREQFF.

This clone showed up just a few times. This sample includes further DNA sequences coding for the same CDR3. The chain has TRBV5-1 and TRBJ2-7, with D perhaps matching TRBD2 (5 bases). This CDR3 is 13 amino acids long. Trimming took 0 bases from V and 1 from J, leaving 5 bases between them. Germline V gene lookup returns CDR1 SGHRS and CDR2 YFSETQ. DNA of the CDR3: TGCGCCAGCAGCTTGGGGAGGTCCTACGAGCAGTACTTC. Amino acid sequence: CASSLGRSYEQYF.

The CDR3 sequence: CASSLSPGGITGELFF. For the CDR3, the DNA is TGTGCCAGCAGCTTGTCTCCGGGGGGAATCACCGGGGAGCTGTTTTTT. The chain couples TRBV5-4 to TRBJ2-2, with 7 positions matching TRBD2. The CDR3 sequence is 16 residues long. Losses at the gene ends were 1 base for V and 4 bases for J; bases not matched to a gene: 7. Germline-derived CDR1 and CDR2 are SGHNT and YYREEE (reference sequence).